The entry that follows covers one T cell receptor beta chain sequence. The sample comes from a study of blood T cell repertoires in COVID-19. The overall study: Donors in the United States, Italy and Spain gave samples during acute or convalescent COVID-19.

The repertoire was sequenced with immunoSEQ multiplex PCR; TCRdb's copy has only in-frame clones and lacks some. The table shows 140,000 to 150,000 clones, with 80% to 90% occurring only once. This CDR3 has 15 residues. Germline values: CDR1 SGHRS, CDR2 YFSETQ. J was trimmed by 6 bases and V by 0 bases; bases with no gene match: 5. Sequencing was carried out using peripheral blood. The TCR comes from a man aged 18 to 29 with COVID-19, enrolled during active disease. The chain is built from TRBV5-1 and TRBJ2-2; 7 nucleotides align to TRBD2. The CDR3 reads CASSLGGTSAGELFF. The DNA of the CDR3 is TGCGCCAGCAGCTTGGGGGGTACTAGCGCCGGGGAGCTGTTTTTT.